The 18 T cell receptor beta chains listed next were all sequenced from one sample in a study of shared clonotypes between healthy human individuals (TCRdb year 2020). Library preparation was by the immunoSEQ multiplex PCR assay. This is the immuneACCESS table as TCRdb keeps it, with only in-frame sequences that have V and J called. A part of the clones is gone; compared with another copy, unresolved V genes explain less than half, and the rest is unexplained. This sample comprises around 980,000 clones, approximately 80% of them detected only once. Around 0.61% of the sample rests with the top ten. Sequencing input: memory CD4+ T cells from PBMCs. The sample's cell subset or site, from its label and the paper: CD45RA-negative fraction. The source of these receptors is a man in his late teens or twenties in good health. Some clones in this sample may be carry-over from other donors' samples.

The V gene is TRBV7-2, the J gene TRBJ2-3; 7 nucleotides match TRBD1. V lost 5 bases, J lost 2 bases, and 7 bases stayed unmatched. Germline loops: CDR1 SGHTA, CDR2 FQGNSA. The CDR3 is 15 residues long. CDR3 in DNA: TGTGCCAGCAGCCCACGGGACAGAGTCACAGATACGCAGTATTTT. Its protein is CASSPRDRVTDTQYF.

This sequence joins TRBV28 and TRBJ1-6, with 7 bases aligning to TRBD1. This CDR3 contains 13 residues. V lost 7 bases, J lost 7 bases, and 4 bases stayed unmatched. CDR1 MDHEN and CDR2 SYDVKM come from the germline V gene. The CDR3 DNA reads as TGTGCCAGCACCGACAGGGACAATTCACCCCTCCACTTT. Its translation is CASTDRDNSPLHF.

This clone came up a few times. A read error may account for a junction end that differs from germline. The J gene is TRBJ1-1, the V gene TRBV7-2; 9 nucleotides line up with TRBD1. Germline V lookup: CDR1 SGHTA, CDR2 FQGNSA. The CDR3 sequence is 15 residues long. This CDR3 is CASSYYPGQGTKWGF. In DNA, the CDR3 is TGTGCCAGCAGCTACTATCCGGGACAGGGCACGAAGTGGGGGTTT.

Concerning this clone itself: This specimen includes other DNA sequences encoding the same CDR3. The V and J genes are TRBV5-4 and TRBJ1-4, with D possibly being TRBD1 (5 bases). V was clipped by 0 bases and J by 5 bases, with 8 bases between them. Germline assignment: CDR1 SGHNT and CDR2 YYREEE (reference sequence). CDR3 length: 14 residues. CDR3 loop: CASSLGGTNEKLFF. CDR3 bases: TGTGCCAGCAGCTTGGGAGGGACGAATGAAAAACTGTTTTTT. Full variable domain (remainder filled in from reference TRBV5-4 and TRBJ1-4): ETGVTQSPTHLIKTRGQQVTLRCSSQSGHNTVSWYQQALGQGPQFIFQYYREEENGRGNFPPRFSGLQFPNYSSELNVNALELDDSALYLCASSLGGTNEKLFFGSGTQLSVL.

The rearrangement links TRBV19 to TRBJ1-2; D perhaps matches TRBD1 (6 bases). The CDR3 contains 14 residues. V shed 0 bases and J shed 4 bases, with 9 bases lying between them. Germline lookup yields CDR1 LNHDA and CDR2 SQIVND (reference sequence). CDR3 sequence (DNA): TGTGCCAGTAGTATAGAAGGACAGTTCTATGGCTACACCTTC. Protein sequence: CASSIEGQFYGYTF.

The chain links TRBV6-1 to TRBJ1-1; D possibly corresponds to TRBD1 (5 bases). This CDR3 region has 17 residues. V lost 4 bases and J lost 3, with 21 bases in between. Per the germline V gene, CDR1 is MNHNS and CDR2 is SASEGT. DNA of the CDR3: TGTGCCAGCAGTGTAGGCATCAGGGTTCTTGGGGACACTGAAGCTTTCTTT. It yields the protein CASSVGIRVLGDTEAFF.

The gene calls are TRBV6-1 and TRBJ2-2; no clear D. Trimming shortened V by 6 bases and J by 3 bases, and 11 bases separated the two germline ends. The CDR3 is 14 amino acids. The V gene's germline CDR1 is MNHNS and CDR2 SASEGT. DNA for the CDR3: TGTGCCAGCAGCTTTCTCTCCCACACCGGGGAGCTGTTTTTT. It is translated as CASSFLSHTGELFF.

V and J are TRBV28 and TRBJ1-3; 7 positions match TRBD1. J was trimmed by 1 base and V by 6 bases; bases with no gene match: 9. Germline-derived CDR1 and CDR2 are MDHEN and SYDVKM. The CDR3 runs 16 residues. CDR3 protein: CASRRTLGQSGNTIYF. CDR3 bases: TGTGCCAGCAGAAGGACCCTGGGACAGTCTGGAAACACCATATATTTT.

V is TRBV18 and J is TRBJ2-2; a weak D match, TRBD1 (5 bases). This CDR3 has 16 residues. Per the germline V gene, CDR1 is KGHSH and CDR2 is LQKENI. V was trimmed by 5 bases and J by 2 bases, leaving 15 bases between them. CDR3 bases: TGTGCCAGCTCAAAGACAGCAGCACCTAACACCGGGGAGCTGTTTTTT. As protein: CASSKTAAPNTGELFF.

The J gene is TRBJ2-3, the V gene TRBV9, with D perhaps TRBD2 (6 bases). Germline V CDR1 and CDR2: SGDLS, YYNGEE. The V end lost 7 bases, the J end lost 1 base, and 16 bases lay between the germline ends. The CDR3 has 15 amino acids. The CDR3 reads CASSAPSARTDTQYF. In DNA form, the CDR3 reads TGTGCCAGCTCCGCGCCTAGCGCCCGCACAGATACGCAGTATTTT.

The V gene is TRBV7-6, the J gene TRBJ2-1; 7 bases are shared with TRBD2. The CDR3 is 14 amino acids. Unmatched junction bases numbered 6, after V lost 4 bases and J lost 6 bases. Germline lookup yields CDR1 SGHVS and CDR2 FNYEAQ. The CDR3 coding sequence is TGTGCCAGCAGCTCTAGCGGAGCTTTCAATGAGCAGTTCTTC. Translation: CASSSSGAFNEQFF.

This chain connects TRBV25-1 to TRBJ1-1, with 7 bases matching TRBD1. Germline V CDR1 and CDR2: MGHDK, SYGVNS. The V segment lost 2 bases and the J segment 7 bases; nucleotides outside the gene matches: 4. This CDR3 is 13 amino acids long. The CDR3 region is CASSETNRGEAFF. CDR3 in DNA: TGTGCCAGCAGTGAAACTAACAGGGGTGAAGCTTTCTTT. The whole variable domain, filled in from reference TRBV25-1 and TRBJ1-1, reads EADIYQTPRYLVIGTGKKITLECSQTMGHDKMYWYQQDPGMELHLIHYSYGVNSTEKGDLSSESTVSRIRTEHFPLTLESARPSHTSQYLCASSETNRGEAFFGQGTRLTVV.

This clone occurred once. The chain couples TRBV15 to TRBJ2-1; no firm D call. Trimming left V 2 bases short and J 0 bases short, with 8 bases between. Germline values: CDR1 LNHNV, CDR2 YYDKDF (reference sequence). This CDR3 is built from 15 residues. The CDR3 loop is CATSRSQISYNEQFF. The CDR3, as DNA: TGTGCCACCAGCAGATCCCAGATCTCCTACAATGAGCAGTTCTTC.

The V call is TRBV6-5, the J call TRBJ2-7, with D perhaps TRBD1 (5 bases). The germline CDR1 and CDR2 sequences are MNHEY and SVGAGI. V lost 7 bases, J lost 2 bases, and 15 bases lay in between. CDR3 length: 14 residues. Here the CDR3 reads CASKQGWGAYEQYF. The CDR3 nucleotides are TGTGCCAGCAAGCAGGGTTGGGGTGCCTACGAGCAGTACTTC.

This clone occurred once. The chain links TRBV28 to TRBJ1-3; no reliable D call. The germline V gene has CDR1 MDHEN and CDR2 SYDVKM. The V end was cut by 6 bases, the J end by 0 bases, with 9 bases between. This CDR3 comprises 14 residues. The CDR3, as DNA: TGTGCCAGCAGCCCCAACCACTCTGGAAACACCATATATTTT. This codes for CASSPNHSGNTIYF.

This sequence joins TRBV7-8 and TRBJ2-7; tentatively, D is TRBD1 or TRBD2 (5 bases each). V dropped 5 bases and J dropped 7 bases, with 18 bases sitting between them. The CDR3 sequence is 14 residues long. The V gene's germline CDR1 is SGHVS and CDR2 FQNEAQ. DNA for the CDR3: TGTGCCAGCAGCCTCGGGACCTCGGCGGTGGAGCAGTACTTC. It yields the protein CASSLGTSAVEQYF. Variable domain in full (rest from reference TRBV7-8 and TRBJ2-7): GAGVSQSPRYKVAKRGQDVALRCDPISGHVSLFWYQQALGQGPEFLTYFQNEAQLDKSGLPSDRFFAERPEGSVSTLKIQRTQQEDSAVYLCASSLGTSAVEQYFGPGTRLTVT.

The genes are TRBV7-8 and TRBJ1-1, with D tentatively TRBD1 (5 bases). The length of the CDR3 is 15 residues. Trimming shortened V by 1 base and J by 1 base, and 10 bases separated the two germline ends. Looked up from germline, CDR1 is SGHVS and CDR2 is FQNEAQ. The CDR3 nucleotides read TGTGCCAGCAGCTTAGTCCGGCAGGGGAACACTGAAGCTTTCTTT. Translated, it gives CASSLVRQGNTEAFF.

This clone was counted a single time. The chain combines TRBV7-8 with TRBJ1-1, with 7 bases fitting TRBD1. Germline assignment: CDR1 SGHVS and CDR2 FQNEAQ. The CDR3 has 14 amino acids. The junction had 3 bases not matched to a gene; V was cut back by 5 bases and J by 0 bases. CDR3 residues: CASSLTGVNTEAFF. CDR3 bases: TGTGCCAGCAGCCTAACAGGGGTGAACACTGAAGCTTTCTTT.